Here is one T cell receptor (beta chain) with its context. What it binds is unknown. These data come from a study of cytomegalovirus exposure and HLA in healthy donors. General study results and limits: In most subjects, TCR beta sequences reportedly gave accurate predictions of HLA-A and HLA-B alleles. Later, an analysis showed that TCR beta chains associated with HLA were more clonally expanded than others that were equally common.

With 60 Vbeta and 13 Jbeta primers, the PCR was carried out. TCRdb keeps only in-frame clones here, not all; method: immunoSEQ multiplex PCR. The data hold approximately 260,000 clones, with almost 85% observed a single time. This TCR was sampled from a woman between 40 and 50 years old in good health and CMV-seropositive. The sample comprised PBMCs.

The CDR3 sequence is CASSLGDRVTYGYTF. CDR3 bases: TGTGCCAGCAGCTTAGGGGACAGGGTTACCTATGGCTACACCTTC. The chain couples TRBV7-8 to TRBJ1-2; 9 bases map to TRBD1. Germline V gives CDR1 SGHVS, CDR2 FQNEAQ. This CDR3 has 15 amino acids. V trimming: 1 base; J trimming: 4 bases; junction bases outside the gene matches: 4.